Below, 21 T cell receptor beta chains from the same sample are listed, as sequenced in a study of spatial heterogeneity in lung cancer. TCRdb called the 5' RACE reads again in MiXCR, with one record for every CDR3 protein. Of around 100,000 distinct CDR3 sequences in the sample, 10% to 12% were seen once. Time point denoted: blood at routine non-recurrence follow-up after resection. Specimen: PBMCs, collected at follow-up. The receptors here all came from a female donor with early-stage non-small cell lung cancer.

J is TRBJ2-1 and V is TRBV27; D possibly uses TRBD1 or TRBD2 (5 bases each). Germline V lookup: CDR1 MNHEY, CDR2 SMNVEV (reference sequence). This CDR3 has 16 residues. The V end lost 3 bases, the J end lost 0 bases, and 12 bases lay between the germline ends. This CDR3 reads CASSFEGTPSYNEQFF. CDR3 coding DNA: TGTGCCAGCAGTTTTGAAGGGACCCCCTCCTACAATGAGCAGTTCTTC.

This clonotype was observed a handful of times. This chain links TRBV29-1 with TRBJ1-4, with D perhaps matching TRBD1 (5 bases). Germline-derived CDR1 and CDR2 are SQVTM and ANQGSEA. Trimming removed 6 bases at V and 3 bases at J, with 11 bases between. The CDR3 runs to 13 residues. The CDR3: CSVRQMANEKLFF. CDR3 in DNA: TGCAGCGTGAGACAGATGGCTAATGAAAAACTGTTTTTT.

Many counts were recorded for this clonotype. DNA of the CDR3: TGTGCCAGCAGCTTTTATAGCAATTCACCCCTCCACTTT. Encoded protein: CASSFYSNSPLHF. The chain links TRBV11-2 to TRBJ1-6; no clear D gene. Germline loops: CDR1 SGHAT, CDR2 FQNNGV. Trimming took off 3 bases at V and 7 bases at J, with 7 bases between the two ends. This CDR3 spans 13 amino acids.

The J gene is TRBJ2-4, the V gene TRBV28; TRBD1 aligns across 8 bases. Germline V gene lookup returns CDR1 MDHEN and CDR2 SYDVKM. The CDR3 consists of 15 residues. Losses at the gene ends were 5 bases for V and 1 base for J; bases not matched to a gene: 4. In DNA form, the CDR3 reads TGTGCCAGCAGTCAGGGGGCGAGGGCCAAAAACATTCAGTACTTC. It yields the protein CASSQGARAKNIQYF.

This clonotype was observed a handful of times. The V and J genes are TRBV6-1 and TRBJ2-7; no clear D gene. The CDR3 is 12 residues long. Germline lookup yields CDR1 MNHNS and CDR2 SASEGT. The V end was cut by 7 bases, the J end by 3 bases, with 10 bases between. The CDR3 region has the DNA TGTGCCAGCACCCGTCGGAACTACGAGCAGTACTTC. This sequence encodes CASTRRNYEQYF.

The chain links TRBV20-1 to TRBJ2-1, with D perhaps TRBD1 (6 bases). Germline V CDR1 and CDR2: DFQATT, SNEGSKA (reference sequence). The CDR3 spans 17 residues. Deletions cut 3 bases from V and 2 bases from J, with 20 bases between. The CDR3 here is CSARRRGYEGPYNEQFF. CDR3 DNA: TGCAGTGCTAGGCGCAGGGGCTACGAAGGTCCCTACAATGAGCAGTTCTTC.

The V and J genes are TRBV20-1 and TRBJ1-1; D perhaps matches TRBD1 (5 bases). V was clipped by 3 bases and J by 6 bases, with 11 bases between them. CDR3 length equals 12 residues. The germline V gene encodes CDR1 DFQATT and CDR2 SNEGSKA (reference sequence). CDR3 loop: CSASRDGPEAFF. CDR3 in DNA: TGCAGTGCTAGTCGGGACGGCCCTGAAGCTTTCTTT.

The chain links TRBV28 to TRBJ2-7; D gene ambiguous. The V gene lost 4 bases and the J gene lost 3 bases, with 13 bases spanning the gap. CDR1 and CDR2 (germline): MDHEN, SYDVKM. CDR3 length equals 14 residues. CDR3 region: CASSSARYLYEQYF. The CDR3 coding sequence is TGTGCCAGCAGTTCAGCGCGGTACCTCTACGAGCAGTACTTC.

The chain carries TRBV12-3 or TRBV12-4 and TRBJ1-5; TRBD1 agrees at 11 bases. J gave up 6 bases and V 6 bases, and 4 bases lay outside the gene matches. CDR3 length: 14 amino acids. This CDR3 reads CASRTGTGGQPQHF. Here the CDR3 DNA reads TGTGCCAGCAGAACTGGGACAGGGGGTCAGCCCCAGCATTTT.

This clonotype was observed many times. V and J are TRBV28 and TRBJ2-2, with a weak D call TRBD2 (5 bases). Germline-derived CDR1 and CDR2 are MDHEN and SYDVKM. V was trimmed by 5 bases and J by 5 bases, leaving 6 bases between them. The CDR3 extends over 12 amino acids. The CDR3 loop is CASSRRTGELFF. The CDR3 bases are TGTGCCAGCAGTAGGAGGACCGGGGAGCTGTTTTTT. Full variable domain (rest looked up from reference TRBV28 and TRBJ2-2): DVKVTQSSRYLVKRTGEKVFLECVQDMDHENMFWYRQDPGLGLRLIYFSYDVKMKEKGDIPEGYSVSREKKERFSLILESASTNQTSMYLCASSRRTGELFFGEGSRLTVL.

This clonotype was counted many times. The J gene is TRBJ1-5, the V gene TRBV7-2, with 7 bases matching TRBD1. The CDR3 is 13 amino acids. After removal of 1 base from V and 9 bases from J, the junction contained 3 bases not matched to a gene. Per germline, CDR1 SGHTA and CDR2 FQGNSA. The DNA for the CDR3 is TGTGCCAGCAGCTTAGAGGGGGCGCGGCCCCAGCATTTT. It yields the protein CASSLEGARPQHF.

This clonotype was recorded at least ten times. The rearrangement links TRBV7-9 to TRBJ2-3; 10 bases are shared with TRBD2. Germline CDR1 SEHNR, CDR2 FQNEAQ (reference sequence). The CDR3 covers 16 residues. V shed 2 bases, J shed 1 base, and the junction held 3 bases outside the gene matches. The CDR3 loop reads CASSLSSGSGTDTQYF. The CDR3 coding sequence is TGTGCCAGCAGCTTATCTAGCGGGAGTGGCACAGATACGCAGTATTTT.

This clonotype was seen at least ten times. The genes are TRBV10-3 and TRBJ1-5; no firm D call. Looked up from germline, CDR1 is ENHRY and CDR2 is SYGVKD. V gave up 4 bases and J gave up 3 bases, with 7 bases separating them. The CDR3 spans 13 residues. The CDR3 is CAISVGDNQPQHF. The CDR3 DNA follows: TGTGCCATCAGTGTAGGAGACAATCAGCCCCAGCATTTT.

The V call is TRBV20-1, the J call TRBJ2-3; a weak D match, TRBD2 (5 bases). Trimming shortened V by 1 base and J by 9 bases, and 14 bases separated the two germline ends. Germline V gene sequence: CDR1 DFQATT, CDR2 SNEGSKA (reference sequence). This CDR3 has 13 amino acids. CDR3 DNA sequence: TGCAGTGCTAGAGGGGGTGACCGAGGGACGCAGTATTTT. Its translation: CSARGGDRGTQYF.

At least ten counts were recorded for this clonotype. The DNA of the CDR3 is TGTGCGGCTAGCGGGAATAACTACGAGCAGTACTTC. The encoded protein is CAASGNNYEQYF. This chain links TRBV10-3 with TRBJ2-7, with 9 bases aligning to TRBD2. This CDR3 has 12 residues. The germline V gene has CDR1 ENHRY and CDR2 SYGVKD.

This rearrangement joins TRBV7-9 to TRBJ1-2; D is unresolved. Germline V gene sequence: CDR1 SEHNR, CDR2 FQNEAQ (reference sequence). Trimming removed 5 bases from V and 0 bases from J, with 13 bases in between. The CDR3 is 15 amino acids. The DNA for the CDR3 is TGTGCCAGCAGCGGACGCAGGCAAACTAACTATGGCTACACCTTC. It specifies CASSGRRQTNYGYTF.

In this sample, this clonotype turned up a few times. V usage is TRBV11-2 and J usage is TRBJ2-3, with no clear D. CDR1 SGHAT and CDR2 FQNNGV come from the germline V gene. This CDR3 has 14 amino acids. Trimming shortened V by 2 bases and J by 2 bases, and 8 bases separated the two germline ends. CDR3 nucleotides: TGTGCCAGCAGCTTACGACTTTTCACAGATACGCAGTATTTT. Its protein is CASSLRLFTDTQYF.

The chain has TRBV10-3 and TRBJ2-7; D is unclear. The ends were cut back, 3 bases at V and 2 bases at J, with 14 bases in the middle. Germline V gives CDR1 ENHRY, CDR2 SYGVKD. The CDR3 extends over 15 amino acids. The DNA of the CDR3 is TGTGCCATCAGTGATCCCGGGTCGCCAACCTACGAGCAGTACGTC. Amino acids: CAISDPGSPTYEQYV.

This clonotype was counted only a few times. V gene TRBV4-3 combines with J gene TRBJ2-4, with 9 positions matching TRBD1. Germline lookup yields CDR1 LGHNA and CDR2 YSLEER. With 1 base clipped from V and 5 bases from J, the junction kept 12 bases outside the gene matches. CDR3 length: 18 amino acids. CDR3 in amino acids: CASSQGSGDRVYENIQYF. The CDR3 nucleotides are TGCGCCAGCAGCCAAGGGTCAGGGGACAGGGTCTATGAAAACATTCAGTACTTC.

This clonotype was detected ten times or more. The rearrangement joins TRBV5-6 to TRBJ2-1; TRBD2 might be the D (6 bases). CDR3 length equals 14 residues. V was shortened by 2 bases and J by 7 bases, with 13 bases between the two germline ends. CDR1 is SGHDT, CDR2 YYEEEE, per germline. CDR3 coding DNA: TGTGCCAGCAGCTTCTCCGGGACTTCAAATGAGCAGTTCTTC. Residues: CASSFSGTSNEQFF.

This chain uses TRBV7-8 with TRBJ1-1; D is ambiguous. Germline CDR1 and CDR2: SGHVS and FQNEAQ. The CDR3 totals 12 residues. Trimming left V 5 bases short and J 4 bases short, with 8 bases between. CDR3 DNA sequence: TGTGCCAGCAGCCCTTGGCCCACTGAAGCTTTCTTT. Translated: CASSPWPTEAFF. The whole variable domain, remainder taken from reference TRBV7-8 and TRBJ1-1, is GAGVSQSPRYKVAKRGQDVALRCDPISGHVSLFWYQQALGQGPEFLTYFQNEAQLDKSGLPSDRFFAERPEGSVSTLKIQRTQQEDSAVYLCASSPWPTEAFFGQGTRLTVV.